This TCR beta chain was found in a study of T-cell reconstitution after alpha-beta-depleted transplantation in children. This clonotype was counted at least ten times. V dropped 4 bases and J dropped 1 base, with 11 bases sitting between them. Germline-derived CDR1 and CDR2 are SGHRS and YFSETQ. The CDR3 totals 15 residues. During its preparation, the TCRbeta library received unique molecular identifiers. Using its own MiXCR run on the PCR reads, TCRdb lists one record per CDR3 protein. The repertoire has about 610,000 distinct CDR3 sequences, 10% of them found once; the top ten carry less than 5%. The chain employs TRBV5-1 and TRBJ2-2, with unresolved D. This sample comprised PBMCs from the stem cell graft donor, obtained from the stem cell graft. The receptor was isolated from a human donor who donated a stem cell graft to a child with acute myeloid leukemia. The CDR3 loop reads CASSPVGLNTGELFF. In DNA, the CDR3 is TGCGCCAGCAGCCCTGTGGGTCTGAACACCGGGGAGCTGTTTTTT.